One sample yielded the 23 T cell receptor beta chains listed below, sequenced in a study of Graves' ophthalmopathy and Graves' hyperthyroidism. Beta-chain TCR CDR3 regions were amplified from RNA transcripts. RT-PCR in the first round used HTBI primers; a second-round multiplex PCR followed. Each CDR3 protein gets one entry after TCRdb re-called the multiplex PCR reads with MiXCR. Of hundreds of thousands of distinct CDR3 sequences in the sample, about a fifth are singletons; the top ten hold roughly 6.9%. The sample comprised peripheral blood. The receptors stem from a woman between 18 and 29 years old with stable Graves' hyperthyroidism. Some clones in this sample may be carry-over from other donors' samples.

This clonotype was seen many times. The V gene is TRBV29-1, the J gene TRBJ1-3; 8 bases are shared with TRBD1. The germline V gene encodes CDR1 SQVTM and CDR2 ANQGSEA. This CDR3 spans 13 amino acids. Germline trimming cut 1 base from V and 9 bases from J; bases unmatched to any gene: 5. The CDR3 DNA reads TGCAGCGTTGAAGCACAGGGGGACGGCACCATATATTTT. Translating gives CSVEAQGDGTIYF.

This chain uses TRBV28 with TRBJ1-1; 8 bases are a match to TRBD1. V shed 4 bases and J 3 bases; nucleotides not matched to a gene: 4. The CDR3 totals 14 residues. Per germline, CDR1 MDHEN and CDR2 SYDVKM. CDR3 protein: CASSWDRLDTEAFF. In DNA, the CDR3 is TGTGCCAGCAGTTGGGACAGGCTGGACACTGAAGCTTTCTTT.

This clonotype appeared many times. This rearrangement joins TRBV7-2 to TRBJ2-5; 8 bases line up with TRBD1. After removal of 4 bases from V and 4 bases from J, the junction contained 5 bases not matched to a gene. The CDR3 sequence is 14 residues long. Germline-derived CDR1 and CDR2 are SGHTA and FQGNSA. The CDR3 sequence is CASSSRTGRETQYF. CDR3 DNA: TGTGCCAGCAGCTCGCGGACAGGGAGAGAGACCCAGTACTTC.

This clonotype was found many times. This rearrangement joins TRBV29-1 to TRBJ2-7, with TRBD1 identical over 10 bases. Germline CDR1 SQVTM, CDR2 ANQGSEA. The V segment lost 6 bases and the J segment 7 bases; nucleotides outside the gene matches: 9. The CDR3 has 13 amino acids. The CDR3 DNA is TGCAGCGTGACACGGACAGGGGGAGTGGAGCAGTACTTC. It specifies CSVTRTGGVEQYF.

As regards this clonotype: A junction end diverges from the germline sequence, so it may reflect a read error. This sequence joins TRBV5-1 and TRBJ2-4; either TRBD1 or TRBD2 may supply D (6 bases each). Germline CDR1 reads SGHRS; CDR2 reads YFSETQ. The CDR3 consists of 15 residues. In DNA, the CDR3 is TGCGCCAGCAGCTTGGATACGGGGGCCAAAAACATTAAGTACTTC. Its protein is CASSLDTGAKNIKYF.

The genes are TRBV6-1 and TRBJ1-1, with TRBD1 identical over 9 bases. Germline-derived CDR1 and CDR2 are MNHNS and SASEGT. The CDR3 sequence is 14 residues long. V shed 6 bases and J 4 bases; nucleotides not matched to a gene: 6. This CDR3 reads CASRRTGAVTEAFF. The CDR3 DNA reads as TGTGCCAGCAGAAGGACAGGGGCCGTCACTGAAGCTTTCTTT.

The chain recombines TRBV20-1 with TRBJ2-3; D gene uncertain. Per the germline V gene, CDR1 is DFQATT and CDR2 is SNEGSKA (reference sequence). The V end was cut by 2 bases, the J end by 3 bases, with 12 bases between. CDR3 length equals 14 residues. CDR3 sequence: CSARSPVQTDTQYF. In DNA form, the CDR3 reads TGCAGTGCTAGATCTCCGGTTCAGACAGATACGCAGTATTTT.

This clonotype was counted ten times or more. The rearrangement links TRBV12-3 or TRBV12-4 to TRBJ2-5, with TRBD2 matching over 9 bases. Germline trimming cut 3 bases from V and 0 bases from J; bases unmatched to any gene: 11. The CDR3 runs 18 residues. CDR3 residues: CASSFGLGRGGNQETQYF. The CDR3 DNA is TGTGCCAGCAGTTTCGGATTAGGGCGGGGGGGAAACCAAGAGACCCAGTACTTC.

This CDR3 reads CSASLAGGGETQYF. CDR3 DNA sequence: TGCAGCGCCTCTCTAGCGGGAGGAGGGGAGACCCAGTACTTC. This chain uses TRBV29-1 with TRBJ2-5; TRBD2 matches at 11 bases. The J segment lost 5 bases and the V segment lost 7 bases, leaving 9 bases of the junction unmatched. This CDR3 contains 14 residues. Per the germline V gene, CDR1 is SQVTM and CDR2 is ANQGSEA.

This clonotype was detected many times. The V and J genes are TRBV28 and TRBJ1-1, with D uncertain. Trimming left V 6 bases short and J 1 base short, with 9 bases between. The CDR3 totals 13 residues. CDR1 MDHEN and CDR2 SYDVKM come from the germline V gene. CDR3 sequence reads: CASRTSGNTEAFF. Written as DNA, the CDR3 is TGTGCCAGCAGGACTTCAGGGAACACTGAAGCTTTCTTT.

This clonotype was recorded at least ten times. V gene TRBV30 combines with J gene TRBJ2-5; a possible D gene is TRBD1 (6 bases). The CDR3 is 16 residues long. Trimming removed 1 base at V and 4 bases at J, with 19 bases between. CDR1 GTSNPN and CDR2 SVGIG come from the germline V gene (reference sequence). The DNA of the CDR3 is TGTGCCTGGAGTGGGGAAACCGGGACACTGGGAGAGACCCAGTACTTC. Translating gives CAWSGETGTLGETQYF.

This clonotype was observed at least ten times. The chain recombines TRBV20-1 with TRBJ1-1; no clear D gene. From germline, CDR1 is DFQATT and CDR2 SNEGSKA (reference sequence). V dropped 6 bases and J dropped 0 bases, with 17 bases sitting between them. The CDR3 has 15 residues. This CDR3 is CSAILGSSVNTEAFF. CDR3 in DNA: TGCAGTGCCATACTGGGGAGTTCCGTGAACACTGAAGCTTTCTTT.

Many counts were recorded for this clonotype. J is TRBJ2-7 and V is TRBV7-3; TRBD1 matches 10 bases. After removal of 3 bases from V and 4 bases from J, the junction contained 3 bases not matched to a gene. The CDR3 is 14 residues long. Germline V gene sequence: CDR1 SGHTA, CDR2 FQGTGA. The CDR3 loop reads CASSLDRGDYEQYF. As DNA, the CDR3 is TGTGCCAGCAGCTTGGACAGGGGGGATTACGAGCAGTACTTC. Based on the CDR3 plus reference TRBV7-3 and TRBJ2-7, the full variable domain is GAGVSQTPSNKVTEKGKYVELRCDPISGHTALYWYRQSLGQGPEFLIYFQGTGAADDSGLPNDRFFAVRPEGSVSTLKIQRTERGDSAVYLCASSLDRGDYEQYFGPGTRLTVT.

The sample holds many counts of this clonotype. The rearrangement joins TRBV7-2 to TRBJ1-5, with D possibly matching TRBD1 (6 bases). The length of the CDR3 is 14 residues. V lost 1 base and J 5 bases, leaving 9 bases between the germline ends. Germline values: CDR1 SGHTA, CDR2 FQGNSA. CDR3 nucleotides: TGTGCCAGCAGCTTAGGGACAGTTTATCAGCCCCAGCATTTT. Translating gives CASSLGTVYQPQHF. Filled out from reference TRBV7-2 and TRBJ1-5, the complete variable domain reads GAGVSQSPSNKVTEKGKDVELRCDPISGHTALYWYRQSLGQGLEFLIYFQGNSAPDKSGLPSDRFSAERTGGSVSTLTIQRTQQEDSAVYLCASSLGTVYQPQHFGDGTRLSIL.

This clonotype has a handful of counts. This chain links TRBV7-8 with TRBJ1-3, with D hard to call. The CDR3 runs to 11 residues. Deletions cut 7 bases from V and 7 bases from J, with 8 bases between. CDR1 is SGHVS, CDR2 FQNEAQ, per germline. CDR3 DNA sequence: TGTGCCAGCACCGATTACAACACCATATATTTT. It is translated as CASTDYNTIYF.

As regards this clonotype: A much larger clone lies one base from this, so it may be a read error. The chain links TRBV20-1 to TRBJ2-7; D might be TRBD1 (5 bases). Germline loops: CDR1 DFQATT, CDR2 SNEGSKA (reference sequence). V shed 3 bases and J shed 3 bases, with 18 bases lying between them. CDR3 size: 15 residues. CDR3 sequence reads: CSARPCGAGYYEQYF. CDR3 nucleotides: TGCAGTGCTAGGCCGTGCGGAGCAGGGTACTACGAGCAGTACTTC.

This clonotype has ten or more counts. The chain joins TRBV30 to TRBJ2-7; the D gene is possibly TRBD1 (5 bases). Trimming took off 8 bases at V and 6 bases at J, with 14 bases between the two ends. The CDR3 runs 11 residues. The germline V gene encodes CDR1 GTSNPN and CDR2 SVGIG (reference sequence). CDR3 bases: TGTGCCGCCAGGGTACGTGTCGAGCAGTACTTC. It translates to CAARVRVEQYF.

This clonotype has a count of ten or more. The V and J genes are TRBV11-2 and TRBJ2-5, with D unresolved. V was pared by 1 base and J by 1 base, with 7 bases between. This CDR3 comprises 14 residues. CDR1 SGHAT and CDR2 FQNNGV come from the germline V gene. CDR3 region: CASSLGVIQETQYF. DNA of the CDR3: TGTGCCAGCAGCTTAGGAGTAATCCAAGAGACCCAGTACTTC.

This clonotype has a handful of counts. The V gene is TRBV11-2, the J gene TRBJ2-7; either TRBD1 or TRBD2 may supply D (5 bases each). Germline-derived CDR1 and CDR2 are SGHAT and FQNNGV. Between the trimmed V and J ends, which lost 5 bases and 0 bases, there was a span of 11 bases. This CDR3 spans 14 amino acids. The DNA of the CDR3 is TGTGCCAGCAGCACCCGTGGGACCTCCTACGAGCAGTACTTC. Encoded protein: CASSTRGTSYEQYF. The complete variable domain, with remaining parts taken from reference TRBV11-2 and TRBJ2-7, reads EAGVAQSPRYKIIEKRQSVAFWCNPISGHATLYWYQQILGQGPKLLIQFQNNGVVDDSQLPKDRFSAERLKGVDSTLKIQPAKLEDSAVYLCASSTRGTSYEQYFGPGTRLTVT.

There are many counts of this clonotype. This rearrangement joins TRBV2 to TRBJ2-7; tentatively, D is TRBD2 (6 bases). Germline-derived CDR1 and CDR2 are SNHLY and FYNNEI. The CDR3 sequence is 18 residues long. The V and J ends lost 7 bases and 5 bases respectively, with 30 bases between them. CDR3 DNA sequence: TGTGCCAGCACTGTTATCCCGGGACTTCTATCGGGCGCCGACGAGCAGTACTTC. Protein: CASTVIPGLLSGADEQYF.

The chain links TRBV5-1 to TRBJ2-2; D tentatively reads TRBD1 or TRBD2 (5 bases each). V was cut by 3 bases and J by 7 bases, with 16 bases left in between. The CDR3 consists of 15 residues. The germline V gene has CDR1 SGHRS and CDR2 YFSETQ. The chain's CDR3 is CASSSRDAGSGELFF. The CDR3 bases are TGCGCCAGCAGCTCCCGGGACGCCGGCAGCGGGGAGCTGTTTTTT.

This clonotype appeared many times. The V call is TRBV5-1, the J call TRBJ1-2; 7 bases map to TRBD1. The CDR3 length is 14 residues. The junction had 7 bases not matched to a gene; V was cut back by 5 bases and J by 3 bases. Germline CDR1 and CDR2: SGHRS and YFSETQ. The CDR3 region is CASRGDSLHYGYTF. CDR3 in DNA: TGCGCCAGCAGGGGGGACAGCCTCCACTATGGCTACACCTTC. The full variable domain, its missing parts supplied by reference TRBV5-1 and TRBJ1-2, is KAGVTQTPRYLIKTRGQQVTLSCSPISGHRSVSWYQQTPGQGLQFLFEYFSETQRNKGNFPGRFSGRQFSNSRSEMNVSTLELGDSALYLCASRGDSLHYGYTFGSGTRLTVV.

This clonotype was detected many times. The genes are TRBV7-3 and TRBJ1-1; 8 positions agree with TRBD1. Looked up from germline, CDR1 is SGHTA and CDR2 is FQGTGA. This CDR3 is 12 amino acids long. J was trimmed by 10 bases and V by 1 base; bases with no gene match: 2. The CDR3 sequence: CASSLRTGRAFF. CDR3 coding DNA: TGTGCCAGCAGCTTAAGGACAGGGAGAGCTTTCTTT. Supplemented by reference TRBV7-3 and TRBJ1-1, the full variable domain reads GAGVSQTPSNKVTEKGKYVELRCDPISGHTALYWYRQSLGQGPEFLIYFQGTGAADDSGLPNDRFFAVRPEGSVSTLKIQRTERGDSAVYLCASSLRTGRAFFGQGTRLTVV.